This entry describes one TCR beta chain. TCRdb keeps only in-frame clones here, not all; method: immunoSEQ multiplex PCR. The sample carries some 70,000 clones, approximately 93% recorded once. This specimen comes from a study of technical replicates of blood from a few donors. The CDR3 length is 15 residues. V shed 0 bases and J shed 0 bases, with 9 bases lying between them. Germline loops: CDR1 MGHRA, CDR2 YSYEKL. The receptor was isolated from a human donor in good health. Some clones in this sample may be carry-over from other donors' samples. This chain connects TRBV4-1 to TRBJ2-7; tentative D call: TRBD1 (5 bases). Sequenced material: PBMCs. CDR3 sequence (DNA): TGCGCCAGCAGCCAAGATAAGGACACCTCCTACGAGCAGTACTTC. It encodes CASSQDKDTSYEQYF.